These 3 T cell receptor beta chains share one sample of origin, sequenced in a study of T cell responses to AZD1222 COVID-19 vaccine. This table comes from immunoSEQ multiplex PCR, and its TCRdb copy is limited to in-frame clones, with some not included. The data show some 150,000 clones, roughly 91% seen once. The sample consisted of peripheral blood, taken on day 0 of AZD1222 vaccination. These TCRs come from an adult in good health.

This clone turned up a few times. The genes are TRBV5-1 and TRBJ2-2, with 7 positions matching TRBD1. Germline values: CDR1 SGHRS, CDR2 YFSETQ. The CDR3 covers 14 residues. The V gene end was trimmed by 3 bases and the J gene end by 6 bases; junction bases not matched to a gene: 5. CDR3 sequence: CASSWNRGPGELFF. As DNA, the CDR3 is TGCGCCAGCAGCTGGAACAGGGGACCCGGGGAGCTGTTTTTT.

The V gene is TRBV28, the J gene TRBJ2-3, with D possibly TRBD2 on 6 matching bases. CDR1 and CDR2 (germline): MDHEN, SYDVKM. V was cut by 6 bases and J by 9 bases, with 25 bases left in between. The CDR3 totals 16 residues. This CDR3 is CASSIPSGTPLGTQYF. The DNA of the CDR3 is TGTGCCAGCAGCATACCCTCCGGGACTCCCTTGGGGACGCAGTATTTT.

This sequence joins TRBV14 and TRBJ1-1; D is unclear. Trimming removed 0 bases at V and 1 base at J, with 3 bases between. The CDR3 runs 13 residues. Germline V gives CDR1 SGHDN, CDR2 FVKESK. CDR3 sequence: CASSQDPNTEAFF. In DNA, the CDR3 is TGTGCCAGCAGCCAAGATCCGAACACTGAAGCTTTCTTT.